The 27 T cell receptor beta chains listed next were all sequenced from one sample in a study of blood T cell repertoires in COVID-19. Measured with immunoSEQ multiplex PCR; TCRdb has only the in-frame clones, and not every one. Counted here are approximately 290,000 clones, approximately 83% occurring once; the ten biggest clones make up 15% to 19%. The specimen sequenced was peripheral blood. The source is a person between 65 and 79 years old with COVID-19, enrolled during active disease.

The V and J genes are TRBV3-1 (or the pseudogene TRBV3-2) and TRBJ1-5; 7 bases are a match to TRBD1. J gave up 3 bases and V 11 bases, and 22 bases lay outside the gene matches. The CDR3 runs to 18 residues. Germline V gene sequence: CDR1 LGHDT, CDR2 YNNKEL (reference sequence). CDR3 amino acids: CASHPGQFPRISNQPQHF. The CDR3 bases are TGTGCCTCCCATCCGGGACAGTTTCCCCGAATATCCAATCAGCCCCAGCATTTT.

The CDR3 protein is CASSYVSRRDTQYF. The CDR3 coding sequence is TGTGCCAGCAGTTACGTGTCGCGGAGAGATACGCAGTATTTT. The V and J genes are TRBV6-2 or TRBV6-3 and TRBJ2-3; no reliable D call. The CDR3 totals 14 residues. V gave up 2 bases and J gave up 5 bases, with 11 bases separating them. Germline V gene sequence: CDR1 MNHEY, CDR2 SVGEGT.

The chain has TRBV29-1 and TRBJ2-7, with TRBD2 matching over 11 bases. CDR3 length equals 14 residues. Germline trimming cut 6 bases from V and 2 bases from J; bases unmatched to any gene: 6. Looked up from germline, CDR1 is SQVTM and CDR2 is ANQGSEA. CDR3 residues: CSVVSGRAPYEQYF. The CDR3 DNA reads TGCAGCGTCGTTAGCGGGAGGGCCCCCTACGAGCAGTACTTC.

This chain joins TRBV28 and TRBJ1-5; D perhaps matches TRBD1 (5 bases). V dropped 8 bases and J dropped 2 bases, with 19 bases sitting between them. Germline lookup yields CDR1 MDHEN and CDR2 SYDVKM. This CDR3 is 16 amino acids long. Written as DNA, the CDR3 is TGTGCCAGCCTGGGAGGTTTGGGGGTTGGCAATCAGCCCCAGCATTTT. It encodes CASLGGLGVGNQPQHF.

The chain joins TRBV5-8 to TRBJ1-2, with a weak D call TRBD1 (5 bases). V shed 6 bases and J shed 4 bases, with 19 bases lying between them. This CDR3 is 15 amino acids long. Germline assignment: CDR1 SGHTS and CDR2 YDEGEE. CDR3 amino acids: CASTHPKGLVYGYTF. The DNA for the CDR3 is TGTGCCAGCACTCACCCGAAGGGACTTGTCTATGGCTACACCTTC.

The chain employs TRBV7-8 and TRBJ2-7, with D perhaps matching TRBD2 (6 bases). The CDR3 covers 14 residues. The germline CDR1 and CDR2 sequences are SGHVS and FQNEAQ. The V and J ends lost 1 base and 5 bases respectively, with 12 bases between them. CDR3 nucleotide sequence: TGTGCCAGCAGCTTAGATCGCCTAGCGAACGAGCAGTACTTC. Translation: CASSLDRLANEQYF.

V gene TRBV7-2 combines with J gene TRBJ2-7; the match to TRBD1 covers 9 bases. The junction had 2 bases not matched to a gene; V was cut back by 0 bases and J by 2 bases. CDR1 is SGHTA and CDR2 is FQGNSA in the germline V gene. The CDR3 covers 15 residues. Here the CDR3 reads CASSLAGQGAYEQYF. The CDR3 nucleotides read TGTGCCAGCAGCTTAGCGGGACAGGGTGCCTACGAGCAGTACTTC.

V usage is TRBV7-6 and J usage is TRBJ2-5, with 11 bases matching TRBD2. V was clipped by 6 bases and J by 5 bases; unmatched bases: 8. CDR3 length: 15 residues. CDR1 SGHVS and CDR2 FNYEAQ come from the germline V gene. The CDR3 DNA reads as TGTGCCAGCAGACTAGCGGGGGACCTGGGTGAGACCCAGTACTTC. Encoded protein: CASRLAGDLGETQYF.

The chain combines TRBV7-2 with TRBJ2-3; 11 bases fit TRBD2. Per the germline V gene, CDR1 is SGHTA and CDR2 is FQGNSA. The CDR3 runs 15 residues. V lost 7 bases and J lost 5; bases outside the gene matches: 8. CDR3 nucleotide sequence: TGTGCCAGCATCCCACTAGCGGGGGCGGTAGATACGCAGTATTTT. Encoded protein: CASIPLAGAVDTQYF.

The rearrangement links TRBV7-6 to TRBJ1-2; 8 positions agree with TRBD1. V dropped 2 bases and J dropped 3; count of bases not matched to a gene: 5. This CDR3 is 15 amino acids long. Germline assignment: CDR1 SGHVS and CDR2 FNYEAQ. The CDR3 protein is CASSLWAGGDYGYTF. The CDR3, as DNA: TGTGCCAGCAGCTTATGGGCAGGGGGCGACTATGGCTACACCTTC.

This sequence joins TRBV6-6 and TRBJ2-5, with 9 bases matching TRBD2. Trimming removed 0 bases from V and 0 bases from J; junction bases left unmatched: 2. CDR1 is MNHNY, CDR2 SVGAGI, per germline (reference sequence). The CDR3 totals 16 residues. In nucleotides, the CDR3 is TGTGCCAGCAGTTACTCGGCTAGCGGGAACCAAGAGACCCAGTACTTC. Translating it yields CASSYSASGNQETQYF.

This sequence joins TRBV9 and TRBJ2-1, with 8 nucleotides matching TRBD2. J lost 0 bases, V lost 5 bases, and 4 bases had no gene match. The length of the CDR3 is 15 residues. Germline V lookup: CDR1 SGDLS, CDR2 YYNGEE. The CDR3 nucleotides are TGTGCCAGCAGTTTAAGCGGGGGCTCCTACAATGAGCAGTTCTTC. This translates into CASSLSGGSYNEQFF.

This chain links TRBV7-2 with TRBJ1-1; D may be TRBD1 (6 bases). The CDR3 consists of 17 residues. Germline loops: CDR1 SGHTA, CDR2 FQGNSA. V dropped 0 bases and J dropped 4 bases, with 18 bases sitting between them. The CDR3 DNA is TGTGCCAGCAGCTTAGCAGCACTCAGGGGTTCGGGCACTGAAGCTTTCTTT. Amino acid sequence: CASSLAALRGSGTEAFF.

The rearrangement links TRBV5-1 to TRBJ2-1; D perhaps matches TRBD1 (5 bases). The CDR3 is 14 residues long. Trimming stripped 4 bases from V and 5 bases from J, with 13 bases between. Germline-derived CDR1 and CDR2 are SGHRS and YFSETQ. The CDR3 DNA reads as TGCGCCAGCAGCCCCTCAACAGGAGACAATGAGCAGTTCTTC. It is translated as CASSPSTGDNEQFF.

Only one count was recorded for this clone. The chain recombines TRBV24-1 with TRBJ1-5, with D unclear. V shed 6 bases and J shed 4 bases, with 6 bases lying between them. The length of the CDR3 is 12 residues. Germline CDR1 and CDR2: KGHDR and SFDVKD. The CDR3 spells CATSYGNQPQHF. In nucleotides, the CDR3 is TGTGCCACCAGTTACGGTAATCAGCCCCAGCATTTT.

V gene TRBV6-6 combines with J gene TRBJ2-4; D ambiguous. Germline assignment: CDR1 MNHNY and CDR2 SVGAGI (reference sequence). V was pared by 8 bases and J by 0 bases, with 14 bases between. This CDR3 has 15 residues. The DNA for the CDR3 is TGTGCCAGCCTTGGTTCCTCCGGAGCCAAAAACATTCAGTACTTC. Protein sequence: CASLGSSGAKNIQYF.

V is TRBV2 and J is TRBJ1-5, with TRBD1 as a possible D gene (6 bases). Trimming cost V 4 bases and J 6 bases, with 10 bases left between them. This CDR3 spans 13 amino acids. From germline, CDR1 is SNHLY and CDR2 FYNNEI. CDR3 nucleotides: TGTGCCAGCAGTGGTCAGGGGTTTCAGCCCCAGCATTTT. Protein product: CASSGQGFQPQHF.

The genes are TRBV29-1 and TRBJ2-1, with D possibly TRBD1 on 7 matching bases. Trimming stripped 6 bases from V and 4 bases from J, with 16 bases between. The CDR3 consists of 14 residues. CDR1 is SQVTM and CDR2 is ANQGSEA in the germline V gene. The CDR3: CSVRGRDRYNEQFF. The CDR3 region has the DNA TGCAGCGTGCGGGGTAGGGACAGATACAATGAGCAGTTCTTC.

This clone was detected a few times. The chain combines TRBV19 with TRBJ1-1; a weak D match, TRBD1 (6 bases). The V end lost 5 bases, the J end lost 0 bases, and 10 bases lay between the germline ends. This CDR3 spans 14 amino acids. Germline V CDR1 and CDR2: LNHDA, SQIVND (reference sequence). The CDR3 protein is CASSVQGMNTEAFF. CDR3 DNA: TGTGCCAGTAGTGTACAGGGCATGAACACTGAAGCTTTCTTT.

This chain joins TRBV7-2 and TRBJ2-7, with TRBD2 matching 12 bases. Unmatched junction bases numbered 6, after V lost 5 bases and J lost 7 bases. CDR1 and CDR2 from the germline V gene are SGHTA and FQGNSA. The CDR3 loop spans 14 amino acids. CDR3 residues: CASSTSLAGGEQYF. The DNA for the CDR3 is TGTGCCAGCAGCACAAGTCTAGCGGGAGGGGAGCAGTACTTC. Using reference TRBV7-2 and TRBJ2-7 for the parts outside the CDR3, the full variable domain is GAGVSQSPSNKVTEKGKDVELRCDPISGHTALYWYRQSLGQGLEFLIYFQGNSAPDKSGLPSDRFSAERTGGSVSTLTIQRTQQEDSAVYLCASSTSLAGGEQYFGPGTRLTVT.

The chain recombines TRBV9 with TRBJ2-3, with D possibly matching TRBD2 (5 bases). Germline-derived CDR1 and CDR2 are SGDLS and YYNGEE. This CDR3 comprises 17 residues. V lost 0 bases, J lost 0 bases, and 14 bases lay in between. The CDR3 region is CASSVGASSTSTDTQYF. The CDR3 DNA reads as TGTGCCAGCAGCGTAGGGGCTAGCAGTACTAGCACAGATACGCAGTATTTT.

CDR3 nucleotide sequence: TGTGCCAGCAGCTTAGGATTCCAGGGGAAGTTGTCAACTAATGAAAAACTGTTTTTT. It codes for CASSLGFQGKLSTNEKLFF. The V gene is TRBV7-9, the J gene TRBJ1-4; D is perhaps TRBD1 (6 bases). The germline gives CDR1 SEHNR, CDR2 FQNEAQ (reference sequence). The CDR3 contains 19 residues. The V and J ends lost 1 base and 0 bases respectively, with 18 bases between them.

The chain recombines TRBV3-1 (or the pseudogene TRBV3-2) with TRBJ1-4; D is perhaps TRBD1 (5 bases). Germline lookup yields CDR1 LGHDT and CDR2 YNNKEL (reference sequence). The CDR3 runs to 15 residues. Trimming cost V 0 bases and J 8 bases, with 13 bases left between them. The CDR3 is CASSQESLKGEKLFF. DNA for the CDR3: TGTGCCAGCAGCCAAGAGTCTCTTAAGGGGGAAAAACTGTTTTTT.

The chain combines TRBV7-2 with TRBJ1-2; maybe TRBD1 (6 bases). This CDR3 is built from 14 residues. Between the trimmed V and J ends, which lost 6 bases and 4 bases, there was a span of 15 bases. Germline CDR1 reads SGHTA; CDR2 reads FQGNSA. The CDR3 region is CASRRTAGSYGYTF. In DNA form, the CDR3 reads TGTGCCAGCAGAAGGACAGCAGGAAGCTATGGCTACACCTTC.

This clone occurred once. The chain has TRBV5-6 and TRBJ1-2, with no clear D. V was trimmed by 0 bases and J by 2 bases, leaving 11 bases between them. This CDR3 is built from 15 residues. The germline gives CDR1 SGHDT, CDR2 YYEEEE. CDR3 sequence reads: CASSLAGLSNYGYTF. The CDR3 region has the DNA TGTGCCAGCAGCTTGGCAGGATTATCGAACTATGGCTACACCTTC.

The chain carries TRBV7-8 and TRBJ2-3, with 12 bases lining up with TRBD1. V lost 5 bases, J lost 0 bases, and 9 bases stayed unmatched. CDR1 is SGHVS and CDR2 is FQNEAQ in the germline V gene. The length of the CDR3 is 18 residues. CDR3 bases: TGTGCCAGCAGCCAGGGACAGGGGGCCTCCCATAGCACAGATACGCAGTATTTT. Translation: CASSQGQGASHSTDTQYF. The full variable domain, rest sourced from reference TRBV7-8 and TRBJ2-3, is GAGVSQSPRYKVAKRGQDVALRCDPISGHVSLFWYQQALGQGPEFLTYFQNEAQLDKSGLPSDRFFAERPEGSVSTLKIQRTQQEDSAVYLCASSQGQGASHSTDTQYFGPGTRLTVL.

This rearrangement joins TRBV13 to TRBJ2-5; maybe TRBD1 (7 bases). Trimming removed 3 bases at V and 3 bases at J, with 20 bases between. Germline V gene data show CDR1 as PRHDT and CDR2 as FYEKMQ (reference sequence). The CDR3 covers 17 residues. CDR3 DNA sequence: TGTGCCAGCAGCTTCCGACCAAGGACAGGAGGGGAAGAGACCCAGTACTTC. Encoded protein: CASSFRPRTGGEETQYF.